These 3 T cell receptor beta chains were all obtained from the same sample, sequenced in a study of identifying expanded T cells in peripheral blood. TCRdb keeps only in-frame clones here, not all; method: immunoSEQ multiplex PCR. Among tens of thousands of clones listed, roughly 84% were seen once. Sequenced material: blood. These receptors all stem from a person between 18 and 69 years old in good health.

V is TRBV28 and J is TRBJ2-5; 8 bases line up with TRBD2. Losses at the gene ends were 8 bases for V and 4 bases for J; bases not matched to a gene: 6. The CDR3 has 13 residues. Per the germline V gene, CDR1 is MDHEN and CDR2 is SYDVKM. The CDR3, as DNA: TGTGCCAGCCGGGAGGGGGGCTTAGAGACCCAGTACTTC. Translation: CASREGGLETQYF.

The chain combines TRBV27 with TRBJ1-1; 9 bases line up with TRBD1. The length of the CDR3 is 15 residues. CDR1 and CDR2 (germline): MNHEY, SMNVEV (reference sequence). The trim removed 5 bases at V and 4 bases at J, leaving 8 bases unmatched. This CDR3 is CASSPGQGGVTEAFF. For the CDR3, the DNA is TGTGCCAGCAGTCCGGGACAGGGAGGGGTCACTGAAGCTTTCTTT.

This clone was found a few times. This chain uses TRBV28 with TRBJ2-3; 8 bases line up with TRBD2. This CDR3 contains 16 residues. Looked up from germline, CDR1 is MDHEN and CDR2 is SYDVKM. Germline trimming cut 7 bases from V and 2 bases from J; bases unmatched to any gene: 11. The chain's CDR3 is CASILSTGGLTDTQYF. The CDR3 DNA reads TGTGCCAGCATATTAAGTACGGGAGGGCTCACAGATACGCAGTATTTT. Combining the CDR3 with reference TRBV28 and TRBJ2-3 gives the whole variable domain DVKVTQSSRYLVKRTGEKVFLECVQDMDHENMFWYRQDPGLGLRLIYFSYDVKMKEKGDIPEGYSVSREKKERFSLILESASTNQTSMYLCASILSTGGLTDTQYFGPGTRLTVL.